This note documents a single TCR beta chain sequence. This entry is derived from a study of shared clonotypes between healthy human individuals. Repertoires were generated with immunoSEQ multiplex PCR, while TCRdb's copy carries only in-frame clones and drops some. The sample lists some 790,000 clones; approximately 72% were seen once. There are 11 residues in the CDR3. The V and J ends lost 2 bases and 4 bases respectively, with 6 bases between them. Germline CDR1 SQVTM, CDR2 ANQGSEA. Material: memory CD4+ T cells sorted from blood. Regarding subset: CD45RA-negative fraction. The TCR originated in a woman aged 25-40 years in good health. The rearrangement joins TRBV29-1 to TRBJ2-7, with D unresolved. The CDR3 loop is CSVEQAYEQYF. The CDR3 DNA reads TGCAGCGTTGAACAGGCGTACGAGCAGTACTTC.